What follows is one TCR beta chain and its context. Antigen: not known. A single base separates this from a much larger clone, so it may be a read error. Germline CDR1 and CDR2: MNHEY and SVGEGT. The CDR3 loop spans 15 amino acids. Primed by a sample-barcoded 5' primer and a J-beta primer mix, a second PCR proceeded for roughly 6 to 12 cycles. At least 2.5 million CDR3-containing paired-end reads were obtained per sample. TCRdb processed the 5' RACE reads anew with MiXCR; each CDR3 protein has one entry. The data contain 630,000 or so distinct CDR3 sequences, approximately 30% of them singletons. This record belongs to a study of blood T cells in healthy people across ages. Whole-study context: In model experiments, template switching was able to capture about one barcoded beta molecule for every two T cells that were present.

Findings of the study overall: Researchers judged that diversity estimates from one million T cells fell short of true values.

The chain uses TRBV6-2 or TRBV6-3 and TRBJ2-3, with 12 nucleotides matching TRBD2. The receptor was isolated from a woman over 75 in good health. The sequenced material came from blood. In DNA form, the CDR3 reads TGTGCCAGCAGTTACGGACTAGCGGGGCCAGATATGCAGTATTTT. Translated, it gives CASSYGLAGPDMQYF.